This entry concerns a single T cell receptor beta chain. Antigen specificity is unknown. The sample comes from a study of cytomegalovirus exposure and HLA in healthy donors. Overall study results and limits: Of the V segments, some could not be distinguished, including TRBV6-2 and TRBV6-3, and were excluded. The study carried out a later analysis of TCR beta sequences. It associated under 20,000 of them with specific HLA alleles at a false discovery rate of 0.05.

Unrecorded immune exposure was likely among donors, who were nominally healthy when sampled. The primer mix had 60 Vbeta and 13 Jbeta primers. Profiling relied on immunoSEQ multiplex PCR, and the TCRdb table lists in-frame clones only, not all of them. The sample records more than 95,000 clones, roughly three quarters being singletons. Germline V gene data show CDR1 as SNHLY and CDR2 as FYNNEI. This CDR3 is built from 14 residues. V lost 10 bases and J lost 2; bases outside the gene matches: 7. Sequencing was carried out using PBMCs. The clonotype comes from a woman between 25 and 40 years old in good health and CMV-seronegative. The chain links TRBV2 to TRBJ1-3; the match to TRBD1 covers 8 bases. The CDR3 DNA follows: TGTGCCATTGAGAAGGACAGGGCTGGAAACACCATATATTTT. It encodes CAIEKDRAGNTIYF.